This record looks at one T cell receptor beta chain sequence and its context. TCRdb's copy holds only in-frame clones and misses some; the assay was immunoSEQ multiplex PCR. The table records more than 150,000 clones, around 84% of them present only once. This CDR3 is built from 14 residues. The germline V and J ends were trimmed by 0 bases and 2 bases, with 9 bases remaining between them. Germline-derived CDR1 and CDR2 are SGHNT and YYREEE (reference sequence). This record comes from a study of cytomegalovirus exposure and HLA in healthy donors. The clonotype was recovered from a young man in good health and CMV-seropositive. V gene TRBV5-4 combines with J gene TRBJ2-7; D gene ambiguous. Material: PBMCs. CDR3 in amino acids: CASSLVVSPYEQYF. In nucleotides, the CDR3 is TGTGCCAGCAGCTTGGTAGTGAGCCCCTACGAGCAGTACTTC.